What follows are 7 T cell receptor beta chains derived from one specimen sequenced in a study of beta chain features in type 1 diabetes. Whole-study results and caveats: Moderate but significant shortening of TCRB CDR3s was recorded in all four CD4+ subsets from Type 1 diabetes patients.

No antigens are known for them. Of the isolated RNA, all was reverse transcribed, and so the sequenced material was expressed TCRB transcripts. Data came from immunoSEQ multiplex PCR; TCRdb stores just in-frame clones and leaves some out. The sample has fewer than 450,000 clones; 13% are singletons. The source material was naive CD4+ T cells from blood. These receptors were collected from a woman younger than 30 with type 1 diabetes.

This chain joins TRBV4-3 and TRBJ1-4, with D perhaps TRBD1 (6 bases). The germline V gene encodes CDR1 LGHNA and CDR2 YSLEER. This CDR3 is built from 17 residues. V dropped 0 bases and J dropped 7 bases, with 18 bases sitting between them. CDR3 in amino acids: CASSQDRLGRGFEKLFF. The CDR3 DNA reads as TGCGCCAGCAGCCAAGATCGATTGGGCAGGGGTTTTGAAAAACTGTTTTTT.

This chain uses TRBV30 with TRBJ2-1; TRBD2 agrees at 11 bases. The J segment lost 3 bases and the V segment lost 4 bases, leaving 5 bases of the junction unmatched. The germline CDR1 and CDR2 sequences are GTSNPN and SVGIG (reference sequence). The CDR3 has 15 residues. For the CDR3, the DNA is TGTGCCTGGACCACCGGGACTAGCGGCTACAATGAGCAGTTCTTC. Protein: CAWTTGTSGYNEQFF.

This clone was detected only a few times. CDR3 DNA: TGTGCCAGCAGCTCAAGGGGATCCTACGAGCAGTACGTC. Amino acids: CASSSRGSYEQYV. The chain carries TRBV7-2 and TRBJ2-7; D possibly corresponds to TRBD1 (5 bases). Germline V CDR1 and CDR2: SGHTA, FQGNSA. The CDR3 runs to 13 residues. Trimming shortened V by 4 bases and J by 1 base, and 8 bases separated the two germline ends.

This clone was found a few times. The chain carries TRBV2 and TRBJ2-7; D is perhaps TRBD1 (5 bases). Germline assignment: CDR1 SNHLY and CDR2 FYNNEI. This CDR3 region has 14 residues. V lost 4 bases, J lost 0 bases, and 10 bases lay in between. CDR3 sequence reads: CASSVETVSYEQYF. The CDR3, as DNA: TGTGCCAGCAGTGTAGAGACAGTCTCCTACGAGCAGTACTTC.

The sample holds a few counts of this clone. The chain has TRBV19 and TRBJ2-7; possible D gene TRBD2, 5 bases. V was pared by 3 bases and J by 0 bases, with 12 bases between. This CDR3 is 15 amino acids long. CDR1 is LNHDA, CDR2 SQIVND, per germline (reference sequence). DNA for the CDR3: TGTGCCAGTAGTATTAGGGCTAGCCGCTCCTACGAGCAGTACGTC. Translation gives CASSIRASRSYEQYV.

In this sample, this clone turned up a few times. The chain carries TRBV19 and TRBJ2-1, with 14 bases fitting TRBD2. The CDR3 sequence is 15 residues long. In germline, CDR1 is LNHDA, CDR2 SQIVND (reference sequence). After removal of 7 bases from V and 5 bases from J, the junction contained 4 bases not matched to a gene. The CDR3 bases are TGTGCCAGTAACTCGGGACTAGCGGGAGACAATGAGCAGTTCTTC. This encodes CASNSGLAGDNEQFF. Complete variable domain (other parts from reference TRBV19 and TRBJ2-1): DGGITQSPKYLFRKEGQNVTLSCEQNLNHDAMYWYRQDPGQGLRLIYYSQIVNDFQKGDIAEGYSVSREKKESFPLTVTSAQKNPTAFYLCASNSGLAGDNEQFFGPGTRLTVL.

The J gene is TRBJ2-3, the V gene TRBV6-6; 9 bases line up with TRBD1. V gave up 5 bases and J gave up 1 base; unmatched junction bases: 4. This CDR3 spans 15 amino acids. CDR1 and CDR2 (germline): MNHNY, SVGAGI (reference sequence). This chain's CDR3 is CASSNRDRGTDTQYF. As DNA, the CDR3 is TGTGCCAGCAGTAACCGGGACAGGGGCACAGATACGCAGTATTTT.